These 30 T cell receptor beta chains originate from one sample sequenced in a study of blood T cell repertoires in COVID-19. Sequencing used immunoSEQ multiplex PCR; TCRdb keeps in-frame clones, though not all of them. The data show hundreds of thousands of clones, approximately 91% seen once. Sequencing was performed on PBMCs or T cells enriched from blood (not recorded which). The receptor set was obtained from a woman aged 25 to 39 who had recovered from COVID-19.

Only a few counts were recorded for this clone. The CDR3 loop is CASSLALTGGFFGYTF. The CDR3, as DNA: TGTGCCAGCAGCTTAGCTTTGACAGGGGGCTTCTTTGGCTACACCTTC. This chain joins TRBV7-2 and TRBJ1-2; 10 positions agree with TRBD1. The CDR3 is made up of 16 amino acids. Per germline, CDR1 SGHTA and CDR2 FQGNSA. The V segment lost 0 bases and the J segment 7 bases; nucleotides outside the gene matches: 8.

The chain links TRBV2 to TRBJ1-1; tentatively, D is TRBD1 (5 bases). CDR3 length: 13 amino acids. The V end lost 9 bases, the J end lost 0 bases, and 11 bases lay between the germline ends. Germline CDR1 reads SNHLY; CDR2 reads FYNNEI. The CDR3: CASKTDMNTEAFF. The CDR3 DNA sequence: TGTGCCAGTAAGACAGACATGAACACTGAAGCTTTCTTT. Using reference TRBV2 and TRBJ1-1 for the parts outside the CDR3, the full variable domain is EPEVTQTPSHQVTQMGQEVILRCVPISNHLYFYWYRQILGQKVEFLVSFYNNEISEKSEIFDDQFSVERPDGSNFTLKIRSTKLEDSAMYFCASKTDMNTEAFFGQGTRLTVV.

There are a few counts of this clone. The chain employs TRBV7-8 and TRBJ1-5; D unresolved. V was pared by 5 bases and J by 5 bases, with 16 bases between. CDR3 size: 15 residues. CDR1 is SGHVS, CDR2 FQNEAQ, per germline. CDR3 sequence (DNA): TGTGCCAGCAGCCCCTCCCCAGGCAGCTATCAGCCCCAGCATTTT. Translating gives CASSPSPGSYQPQHF.

The chain has TRBV5-1 and TRBJ2-7; TRBD1 might be the D (6 bases). Germline loops: CDR1 SGHRS, CDR2 YFSETQ. Between the trimmed V and J ends, which lost 0 bases and 3 bases, there was a span of 16 bases. This CDR3 has 16 amino acids. CDR3 loop: CASSLAKQGWYYEQYF. CDR3 coding DNA: TGCGCCAGCAGCTTGGCCAAACAGGGATGGTACTACGAGCAGTACTTC.

The V call is TRBV4-1, the J call TRBJ2-3; possibly TRBD2 for D (6 bases). V was cut by 4 bases and J by 6 bases, with 17 bases left in between. Germline assignment: CDR1 MGHRA and CDR2 YSYEKL. The CDR3 loop spans 15 amino acids. CDR3 amino acids: CASSLAASRPDTQYF. In nucleotides, the CDR3 is TGCGCCAGCAGCCTAGCGGCTAGCAGACCCGATACGCAGTATTTT.

The genes are TRBV11-2 and TRBJ2-2; D is undetermined. CDR1 is SGHAT and CDR2 is FQNNGV in the germline V gene. V shed 5 bases and J shed 8 bases, with 6 bases lying between them. This CDR3 has 11 amino acids. The CDR3 bases are TGTGCCAGCAGCATAATGGGGGAGCTGTTTTTT. Translating it yields CASSIMGELFF.

The chain combines TRBV28 with TRBJ1-6, with TRBD1 matching over 8 bases. The V gene's germline CDR1 is MDHEN and CDR2 SYDVKM. Trimming at V came to 3 bases and at J to 9 bases, leaving 1 base not matched to a gene. This CDR3 region has 13 residues. CDR3 protein: CASSFRGRSPLHF. The DNA for the CDR3 is TGTGCCAGCAGTTTCAGGGGGCGTTCACCCCTCCACTTT.

This chain joins TRBV10-3 and TRBJ2-3; 8 bases agree with TRBD1. The CDR3 spans 15 residues. Germline values: CDR1 ENHRY, CDR2 SYGVKD. With V trimmed by 0 bases and J by 5 bases, 4 bases remained unmatched. Here the CDR3 reads CAISESRTGKDTQYF. The CDR3 DNA is TGTGCCATCAGTGAGTCCCGGACAGGGAAAGATACGCAGTATTTT.

This chain uses TRBV9 with TRBJ1-4; D ambiguous. The CDR3 extends over 14 amino acids. Germline-derived CDR1 and CDR2 are SGDLS and YYNGEE. V gave up 0 bases and J gave up 8 bases, with 11 bases separating them. CDR3 amino acids: CASSVGGLSEKLFF. The DNA of the CDR3 is TGTGCCAGCAGCGTAGGAGGATTGAGCGAAAAACTGTTTTTT.

A word on this clone: The junction departs from germline at one end; a sequencing error may be responsible. This chain connects TRBV4-1 to TRBJ2-2, with D hard to call. Germline V gene lookup returns CDR1 MGHRA and CDR2 YSYEKL. This CDR3 is 13 amino acids long. CDR3 in DNA: TGCGCCAGCAGCCAAGCGCACACCCGGGAGCTGTTTTTT. It specifies CASSQAHTRELFF.

The V gene is TRBV5-1, the J gene TRBJ1-5; D gene unclear. With 4 bases removed from V and 9 bases from J, the gap between germline ends came to 20 bases. CDR3 size: 15 residues. CDR1 and CDR2 (germline): SGHRS, YFSETQ. DNA of the CDR3: TGCGCCAGCAGCCCTCAAGGAGGGTTGAGTTCGCCCCAGCATTTT. Its translation is CASSPQGGLSSPQHF.

The V and J genes are TRBV5-8 and TRBJ2-3, with 10 bases lining up with TRBD1. Germline CDR1 reads SGHTS; CDR2 reads YDEGEE. The CDR3 contains 15 residues. Losses at the gene ends were 5 bases for V and 3 bases for J; bases not matched to a gene: 6. The CDR3 DNA follows: TGTGCCAGCAGTCCCGGGACAGGGGCTACAGATACGCAGTATTTT. Protein sequence: CASSPGTGATDTQYF.

The chain couples TRBV28 to TRBJ2-3, with D perhaps TRBD1 (6 bases). The germline V gene encodes CDR1 MDHEN and CDR2 SYDVKM. The CDR3 sequence is 15 residues long. Trimming pared 5 bases from V and 6 bases from J, leaving 18 bases between. CDR3 region: CASSLHPTGSDTQYF. In nucleotides, the CDR3 is TGTGCCAGCAGTCTACACCCTACAGGGTCGGATACGCAGTATTTT.

This chain uses TRBV18 with TRBJ2-3; possible D gene TRBD2, 5 bases. Germline values: CDR1 KGHSH, CDR2 LQKENI. Trimming left V 3 bases short and J 0 bases short, with 16 bases between. The CDR3 covers 17 residues. CDR3 residues: CASSPSGGLTSTDTQYF. The CDR3 nucleotides read TGTGCCAGCTCACCGTCAGGAGGCCTAACTAGCACAGATACGCAGTATTTT.

The V and J genes are TRBV28 and TRBJ2-3, with 7 bases matching TRBD2. J lost 0 bases, V lost 2 bases, and 5 bases had no gene match. This CDR3 is built from 16 residues. The germline CDR1 and CDR2 sequences are MDHEN and SYDVKM. The CDR3 region has the DNA TGTGCCAGCAGTTTAGCGGGGGATTCTAGCACAGATACGCAGTATTTT. Its translation: CASSLAGDSSTDTQYF.

The rearrangement uses TRBV7-9 and TRBJ1-4; D might be TRBD1 (5 bases). This CDR3 has 14 amino acids. V lost 5 bases to trimming and J lost 3 bases, with 10 bases between them. CDR1 is SEHNR and CDR2 is FQNEAQ in the germline V gene (reference sequence). This chain's CDR3 is CASSPTESNEKLFF. As DNA, the CDR3 is TGTGCCAGCAGCCCGACAGAGTCTAATGAAAAACTGTTTTTT.

The chain is built from TRBV6-1 and TRBJ1-1; D remains ambiguous. This CDR3 is 13 amino acids long. With 1 base removed from V and 4 bases from J, the gap between germline ends came to 7 bases. Germline V gene sequence: CDR1 MNHNS, CDR2 SASEGT. The CDR3 region has the DNA TGTGCCAGCAGTGAAGGTCCGAGCACTGAAGCTTTCTTT. This translates into CASSEGPSTEAFF.

The genes are TRBV19 and TRBJ2-2, with TRBD1 matching over 7 bases. This CDR3 has 15 residues. Germline-derived CDR1 and CDR2 are LNHDA and SQIVND (reference sequence). V was pared by 3 bases and J by 4 bases, with 5 bases of the junction left unmatched. CDR3 sequence reads: CASSIDRASTGELFF. The CDR3 DNA reads as TGTGCCAGTAGTATTGACAGGGCGAGCACCGGGGAGCTGTTTTTT.

Here the CDR3 reads CASSPRPTGYLYGYTF. As DNA, the CDR3 is TGTGCCAGCAGTCCGCGACCGACAGGGTATCTCTATGGCTACACCTTC. V usage is TRBV27 and J usage is TRBJ1-2; 7 nucleotides line up with TRBD1. This CDR3 region has 16 residues. Germline V gene data show CDR1 as MNHEY and CDR2 as SMNVEV (reference sequence). V lost 5 bases and J lost 4; bases outside the gene matches: 13.

V and J are TRBV6-5 and TRBJ1-5, with TRBD1 matching over 7 bases. The CDR3 has 14 residues. Per the germline V gene, CDR1 is MNHEY and CDR2 is SVGAGI. With 4 bases clipped from V and 4 bases from J, the junction kept 4 bases outside the gene matches. The CDR3 is CASSSTGNNQPQHF. The CDR3 coding sequence is TGTGCCAGCAGTTCGACAGGGAATAATCAGCCCCAGCATTTT.

V gene TRBV6-2 or TRBV6-3 combines with J gene TRBJ1-2; TRBD1 matches 9 bases. The V gene's germline CDR1 is MNHEY and CDR2 SVGEGT. CDR3 length equals 15 residues. The V segment lost 4 bases and the J segment 3 bases; nucleotides outside the gene matches: 6. The CDR3 spells CASSSGTGIDYGYTF. CDR3 DNA: TGTGCCAGCAGTTCCGGGACAGGGATCGACTATGGCTACACCTTC.

The chain employs TRBV7-2 and TRBJ2-1; TRBD2 might be the D (6 bases). CDR1 SGHTA and CDR2 FQGNSA come from the germline V gene. CDR3 length: 16 residues. Trimming removed 5 bases at V and 5 bases at J, with 19 bases between. The CDR3: CASSTWAGKADNEQFF. DNA for the CDR3: TGTGCCAGCAGCACGTGGGCGGGAAAGGCCGACAATGAGCAGTTCTTC.

This clone has a single count. The chain carries TRBV9 and TRBJ2-7; 7 nucleotides match TRBD2. Germline V CDR1 and CDR2: SGDLS, YYNGEE. CDR3 size: 15 residues. V shed 0 bases, J shed 4 bases, and the junction held 7 bases outside the gene matches. DNA for the CDR3: TGTGCCAGCAGCGTAGGGGGGAGGGCCTTTTACGAGCAGTACTTC. It is translated as CASSVGGRAFYEQYF. The variable domain in full, with the rest retrieved from reference TRBV9 and TRBJ2-7, is DSGVTQTPKHLITATGQRVTLRCSPRSGDLSVYWYQQSLDQGLQFLIQYYNGEERAKGNILERFSAQQFPDLHSELNLSSLELGDSALYFCASSVGGRAFYEQYFGPGTRLTVT.

The genes are TRBV9 and TRBJ2-7, with 9 bases aligning to TRBD2. Trimming at V came to 0 bases and at J to 4 bases, leaving 2 bases not matched to a gene. The germline V gene has CDR1 SGDLS and CDR2 YYNGEE. This CDR3 has 14 residues. This CDR3 reads CASSVGSGGYEQYF. The CDR3 bases are TGTGCCAGCAGCGTAGGTAGCGGGGGTTACGAGCAGTACTTC.

V and J are TRBV6-2 or TRBV6-3 and TRBJ2-2; perhaps TRBD1 as D (6 bases). This CDR3 comprises 18 residues. Germline V gene lookup returns CDR1 MNHEY and CDR2 SVGEGT. V was pared by 4 bases and J by 7 bases, with 25 bases between. CDR3: CASSFPNPDRRGSGELFF. CDR3 DNA: TGTGCCAGCAGTTTCCCAAACCCAGACAGGAGAGGAAGCGGGGAGCTGTTTTTT.

The chain recombines TRBV7-9 with TRBJ1-1, with TRBD1 matching 7 bases. J gave up 10 bases and V 1 base, and 6 bases lay outside the gene matches. CDR3 length equals 13 residues. Germline V gives CDR1 SEHNR, CDR2 FQNEAQ (reference sequence). In DNA, the CDR3 is TGTGCCAGCAGCTTAGTCGAGGGGGCACGAGCTTTCTTT. It yields the protein CASSLVEGARAFF.

This sequence joins TRBV27 and TRBJ1-1, with TRBD1 matching 8 bases. J lost 5 bases, V lost 7 bases, and 9 bases had no gene match. The CDR3 consists of 14 residues. CDR1 is MNHEY, CDR2 SMNVEV, per germline (reference sequence). CDR3 nucleotides: TGTGCCAGCAATCGACAGGGGTCGAGGACTGAAGCTTTCTTT. Translated: CASNRQGSRTEAFF.

This chain uses TRBV10-2 with TRBJ1-1; maybe TRBD1 (6 bases). V was shortened by 0 bases and J by 5 bases, with 13 bases between the two germline ends. The CDR3 sequence is 15 residues long. Germline-derived CDR1 and CDR2 are WSHSY and SAAADI. CDR3 loop: CASSESNTGWTEAFF. The CDR3 bases are TGCGCCAGCAGTGAGTCGAATACAGGGTGGACTGAAGCTTTCTTT.

The chain employs TRBV7-2 and TRBJ1-2; 7 bases match TRBD1. Per germline, CDR1 SGHTA and CDR2 FQGNSA. V lost 5 bases to trimming and J lost 4 bases; unmatched junction nucleotides: 4. The CDR3 is 13 residues long. This CDR3 is CASSPEGAYGYTF. The CDR3 bases are TGTGCCAGCAGCCCTGAGGGGGCCTATGGCTACACCTTC.

V and J are TRBV5-1 and TRBJ1-2, with 10 bases aligning to TRBD1. The CDR3 spans 14 residues. With V trimmed by 4 bases and J by 2 bases, 2 bases remained unmatched. Germline V gives CDR1 SGHRS, CDR2 YFSETQ. The CDR3 bases are TGCGCCAGCAGCGAGGGACAGGGGAACTATGGCTACACCTTC. Translated: CASSEGQGNYGYTF.